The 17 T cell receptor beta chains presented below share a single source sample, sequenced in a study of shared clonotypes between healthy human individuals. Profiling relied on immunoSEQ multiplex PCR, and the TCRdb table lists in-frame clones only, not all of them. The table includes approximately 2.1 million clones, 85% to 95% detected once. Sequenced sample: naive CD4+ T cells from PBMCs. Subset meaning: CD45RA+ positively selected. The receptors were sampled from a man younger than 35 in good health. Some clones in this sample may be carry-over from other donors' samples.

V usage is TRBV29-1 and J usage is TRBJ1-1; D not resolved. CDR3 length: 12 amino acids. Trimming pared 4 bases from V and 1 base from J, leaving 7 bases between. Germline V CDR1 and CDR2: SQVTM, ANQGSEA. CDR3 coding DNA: TGCAGCGTTGTGTTCCAGAACACTGAAGCTTTCTTT. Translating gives CSVVFQNTEAFF. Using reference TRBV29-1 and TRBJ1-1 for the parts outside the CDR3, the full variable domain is SAVISQKPSRDICQRGTSLTIQCQVDSQVTMMFWYRQQPGQSLTLIATANQGSEATYESGFVIDKFPISRPNLTFSTLTVSNMSPEDSSIYLCSVVFQNTEAFFGQGTRLTVV.

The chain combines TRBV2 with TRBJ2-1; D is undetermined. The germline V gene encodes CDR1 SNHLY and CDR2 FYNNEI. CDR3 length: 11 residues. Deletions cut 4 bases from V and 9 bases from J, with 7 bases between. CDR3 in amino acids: CASSVILEQFF. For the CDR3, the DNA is TGTGCCAGCAGTGTTATTCTTGAGCAGTTCTTC.

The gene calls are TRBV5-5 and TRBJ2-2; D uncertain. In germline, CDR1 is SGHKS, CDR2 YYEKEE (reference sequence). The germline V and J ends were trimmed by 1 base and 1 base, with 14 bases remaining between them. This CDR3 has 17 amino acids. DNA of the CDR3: TGTGCCAGCAGCTTGTATTACCTCCTTCAGAACACCGGGGAGCTGTTTTTT. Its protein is CASSLYYLLQNTGELFF.

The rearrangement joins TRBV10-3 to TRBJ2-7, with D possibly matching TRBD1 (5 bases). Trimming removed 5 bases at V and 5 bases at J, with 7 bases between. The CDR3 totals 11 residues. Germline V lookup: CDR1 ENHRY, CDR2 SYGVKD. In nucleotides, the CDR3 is TGTGCCATCAGTCCAGGGAACGAGCAGTACTTC. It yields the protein CAISPGNEQYF.

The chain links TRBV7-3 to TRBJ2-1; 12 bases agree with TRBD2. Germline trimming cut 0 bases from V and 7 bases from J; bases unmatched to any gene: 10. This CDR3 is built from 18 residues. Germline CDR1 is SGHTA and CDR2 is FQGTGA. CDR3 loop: CASSLTWTSGEEMNEQFF. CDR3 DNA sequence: TGTGCCAGCAGCTTAACCTGGACTAGCGGGGAGGAAATGAATGAGCAGTTCTTC.

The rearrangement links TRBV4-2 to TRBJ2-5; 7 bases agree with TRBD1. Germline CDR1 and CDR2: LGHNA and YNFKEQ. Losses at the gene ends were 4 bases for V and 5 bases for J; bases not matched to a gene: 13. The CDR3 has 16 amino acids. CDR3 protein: CASSRGTPGGLETQYF. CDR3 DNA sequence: TGTGCCAGCAGCCGGGGGACCCCAGGGGGTCTGGAGACCCAGTACTTC.

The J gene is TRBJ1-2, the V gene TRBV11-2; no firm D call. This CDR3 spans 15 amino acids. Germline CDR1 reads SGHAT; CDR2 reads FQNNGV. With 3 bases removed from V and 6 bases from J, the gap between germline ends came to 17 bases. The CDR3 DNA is TGTGCCAGCAGCTTCGTACGGGCGTCAAGACATGGCTACACCTTC. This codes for CASSFVRASRHGYTF.

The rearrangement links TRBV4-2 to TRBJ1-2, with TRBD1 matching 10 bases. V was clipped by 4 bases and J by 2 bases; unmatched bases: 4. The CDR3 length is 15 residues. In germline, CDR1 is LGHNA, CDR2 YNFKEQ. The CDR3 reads CASSRGTGDNYGYTF. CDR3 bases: TGTGCCAGCAGCCGAGGGACAGGGGACAACTATGGCTACACCTTC.

The CDR3 here is CASSLIAEIPHGELFF. DNA for the CDR3: TGCGCCAGCAGCCTAATAGCGGAAATTCCCCACGGGGAGCTGTTTTTT. This chain uses TRBV5-1 with TRBJ2-2, with TRBD2 as a possible D gene (6 bases). Germline V gene sequence: CDR1 SGHRS, CDR2 YFSETQ. The CDR3 runs 16 residues. V lost 4 bases and J 7 bases, leaving 20 bases between the germline ends.

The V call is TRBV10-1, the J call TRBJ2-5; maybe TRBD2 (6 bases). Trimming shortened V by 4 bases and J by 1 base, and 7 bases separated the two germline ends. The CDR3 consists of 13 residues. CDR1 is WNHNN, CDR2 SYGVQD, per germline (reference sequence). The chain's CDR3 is CASSGGAQETQYF. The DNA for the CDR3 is TGCGCCAGCAGTGGCGGGGCCCAAGAGACCCAGTACTTC.

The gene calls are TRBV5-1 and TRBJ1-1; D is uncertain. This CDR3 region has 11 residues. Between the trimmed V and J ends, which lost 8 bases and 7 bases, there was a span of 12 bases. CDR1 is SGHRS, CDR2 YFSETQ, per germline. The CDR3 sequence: CASAGVGEAFF. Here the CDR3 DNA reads TGCGCCAGTGCGGGTGTGGGTGAAGCTTTCTTT.

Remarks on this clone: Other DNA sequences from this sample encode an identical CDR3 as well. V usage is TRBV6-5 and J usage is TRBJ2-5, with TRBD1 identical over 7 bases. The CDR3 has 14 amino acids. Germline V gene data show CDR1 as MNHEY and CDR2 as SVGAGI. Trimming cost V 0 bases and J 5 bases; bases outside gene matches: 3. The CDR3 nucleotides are TGTGCCAGCAGTTACTCAGGCAGGGGGGAGACCCAGTACTTC. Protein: CASSYSGRGETQYF.

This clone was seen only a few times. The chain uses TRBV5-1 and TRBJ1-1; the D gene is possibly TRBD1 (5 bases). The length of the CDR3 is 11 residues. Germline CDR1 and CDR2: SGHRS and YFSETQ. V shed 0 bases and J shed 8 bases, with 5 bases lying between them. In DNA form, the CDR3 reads TGCGCCAGCAGCTTGGGGGACGAAGCTTTCTTT. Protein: CASSLGDEAFF. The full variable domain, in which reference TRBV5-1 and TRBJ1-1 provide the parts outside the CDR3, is KAGVTQTPRYLIKTRGQQVTLSCSPISGHRSVSWYQQTPGQGLQFLFEYFSETQRNKGNFPGRFSGRQFSNSRSEMNVSTLELGDSALYLCASSLGDEAFFGQGTRLTVV.

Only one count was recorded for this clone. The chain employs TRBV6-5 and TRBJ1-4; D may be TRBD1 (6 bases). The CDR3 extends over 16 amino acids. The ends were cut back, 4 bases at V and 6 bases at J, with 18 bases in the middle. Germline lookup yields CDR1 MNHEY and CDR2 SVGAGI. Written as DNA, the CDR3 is TGTGCCAGCAGTTCCTATCTTGCGGGGGGCTATGAAAAACTGTTTTTT. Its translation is CASSSYLAGGYEKLFF.

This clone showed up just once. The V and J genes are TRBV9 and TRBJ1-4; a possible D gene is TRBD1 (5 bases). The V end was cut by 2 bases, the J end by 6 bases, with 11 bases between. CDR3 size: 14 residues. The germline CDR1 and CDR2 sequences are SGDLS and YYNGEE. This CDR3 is CASSVQGGDEKLFF. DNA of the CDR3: TGTGCCAGCAGCGTTCAGGGTGGGGATGAAAAACTGTTTTTT.

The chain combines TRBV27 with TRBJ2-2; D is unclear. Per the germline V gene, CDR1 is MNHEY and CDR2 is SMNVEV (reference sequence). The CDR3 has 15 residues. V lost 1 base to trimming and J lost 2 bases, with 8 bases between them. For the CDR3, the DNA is TGTGCCAGCAGTTTATTTACCCCTAACACCGGGGAGCTGTTTTTT. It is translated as CASSLFTPNTGELFF.

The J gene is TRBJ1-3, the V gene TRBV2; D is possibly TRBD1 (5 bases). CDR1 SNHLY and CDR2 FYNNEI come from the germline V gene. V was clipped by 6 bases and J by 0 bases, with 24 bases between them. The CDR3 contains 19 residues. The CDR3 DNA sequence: TGTGCCAGCAGCGCCTCCGGGACCCCGAGGAGAGCCTCTGGAAACACCATATATTTT. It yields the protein CASSASGTPRRASGNTIYF. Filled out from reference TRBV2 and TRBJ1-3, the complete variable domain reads EPEVTQTPSHQVTQMGQEVILRCVPISNHLYFYWYRQILGQKVEFLVSFYNNEISEKSEIFDDQFSVERPDGSNFTLKIRSTKLEDSAMYFCASSASGTPRRASGNTIYFGEGSWLTVV.